This T cell receptor beta chain originates from a study of T cells in Graves' hyperthyroidism and ophthalmopathy. TCR beta CDR3 sequences were amplified from RNA transcripts. TCR CDR3 underwent first-round RT-PCR with the HTBI primer set. From the multiplex PCR reads, TCRdb called clonotypes with MiXCR, one entry per CDR3 protein. Of around 700,000 distinct CDR3 sequences in the sample, roughly a sixth were seen once. The CDR3 has 15 residues. Germline V gene data show CDR1 as SGHDT and CDR2 as YYEEEE. The receptor's source is a woman aged 50 to 65 with Graves' hyperthyroidism that later progressed to Graves' ophthalmopathy. The source material was blood. The chain has TRBV5-6 and TRBJ2-7; D is perhaps TRBD1 (5 bases). The J call could be wrong; TRBJ2-1 is a better fit for the DNA end. The CDR3 here is CASSRRTTAAYEQFF. The DNA of the CDR3 is TGTGCCAGCAGCAGAAGGACGACAGCCGCCTACGAGCAGTTCTTC.